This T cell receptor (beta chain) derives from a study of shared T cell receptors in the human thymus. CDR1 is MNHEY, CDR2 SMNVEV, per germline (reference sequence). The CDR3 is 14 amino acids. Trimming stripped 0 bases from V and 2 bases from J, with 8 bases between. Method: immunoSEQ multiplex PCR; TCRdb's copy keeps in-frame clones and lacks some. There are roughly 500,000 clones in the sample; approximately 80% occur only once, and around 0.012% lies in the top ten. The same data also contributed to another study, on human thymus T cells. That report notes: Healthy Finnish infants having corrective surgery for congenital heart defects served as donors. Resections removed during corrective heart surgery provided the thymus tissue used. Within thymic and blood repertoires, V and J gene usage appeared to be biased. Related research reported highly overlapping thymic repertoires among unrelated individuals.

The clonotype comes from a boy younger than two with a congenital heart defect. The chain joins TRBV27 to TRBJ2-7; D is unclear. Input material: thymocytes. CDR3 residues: CASSLSETTYEQYF. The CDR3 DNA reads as TGTGCCAGCAGTTTATCCGAAACTACCTACGAGCAGTACTTC.